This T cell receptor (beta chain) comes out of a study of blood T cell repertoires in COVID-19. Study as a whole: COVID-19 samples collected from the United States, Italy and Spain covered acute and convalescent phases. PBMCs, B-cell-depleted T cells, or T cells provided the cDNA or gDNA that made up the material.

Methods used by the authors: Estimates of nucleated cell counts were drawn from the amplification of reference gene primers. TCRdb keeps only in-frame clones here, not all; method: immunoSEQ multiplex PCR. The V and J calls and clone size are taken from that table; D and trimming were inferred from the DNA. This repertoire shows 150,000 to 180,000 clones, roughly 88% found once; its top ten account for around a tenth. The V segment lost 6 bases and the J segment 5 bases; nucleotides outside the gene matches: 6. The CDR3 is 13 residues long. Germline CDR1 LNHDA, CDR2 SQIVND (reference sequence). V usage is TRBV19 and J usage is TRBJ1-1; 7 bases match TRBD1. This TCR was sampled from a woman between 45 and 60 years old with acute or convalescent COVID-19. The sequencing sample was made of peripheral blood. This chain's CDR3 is CASSDRVGTEAFF. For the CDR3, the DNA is TGTGCCAGTAGCGACAGGGTAGGTACTGAAGCTTTCTTT.